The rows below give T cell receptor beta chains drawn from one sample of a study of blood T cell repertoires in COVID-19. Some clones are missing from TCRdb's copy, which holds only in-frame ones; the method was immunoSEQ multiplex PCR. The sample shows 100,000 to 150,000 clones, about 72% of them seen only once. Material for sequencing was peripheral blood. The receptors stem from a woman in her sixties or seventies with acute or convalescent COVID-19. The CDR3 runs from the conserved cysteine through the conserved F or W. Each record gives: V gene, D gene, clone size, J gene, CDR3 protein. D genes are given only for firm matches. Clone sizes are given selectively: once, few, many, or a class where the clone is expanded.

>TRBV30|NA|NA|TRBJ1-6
CAWSLLELNSPLHF
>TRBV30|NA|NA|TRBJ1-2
CAWEDTLDGYTF
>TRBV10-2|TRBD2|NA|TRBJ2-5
CASGTSGGTQETQYF
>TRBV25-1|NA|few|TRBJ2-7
CASSEFNSPDGEQYF
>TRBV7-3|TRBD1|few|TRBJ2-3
CASSPGDRGTDTQYF
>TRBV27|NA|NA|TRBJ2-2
CASSEMGGRGKIGELFF
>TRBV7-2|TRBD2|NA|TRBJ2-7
CASSQQGTSGGVSYEQYF
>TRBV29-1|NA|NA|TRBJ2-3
CSVDGLGGAYTDTQYF
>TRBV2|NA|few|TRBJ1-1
CASSDGGNTEAFF
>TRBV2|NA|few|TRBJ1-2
CALQGVNYGYTF
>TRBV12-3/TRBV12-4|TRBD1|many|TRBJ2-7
CASSQKGGGEQYF
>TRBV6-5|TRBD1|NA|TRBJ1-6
CASSYGTGGDSPLHF
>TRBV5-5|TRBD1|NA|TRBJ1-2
CASSSTGSGYGYTF
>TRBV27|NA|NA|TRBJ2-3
CASSFQGLTDTQYF
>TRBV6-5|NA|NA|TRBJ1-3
CASSQNSGNTIYF
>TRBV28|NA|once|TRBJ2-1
CASSLFFGNLITARNEQFF
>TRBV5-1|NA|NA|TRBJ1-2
CASSLAVSANYGYTF
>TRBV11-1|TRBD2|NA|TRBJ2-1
CASSLGGRNYNEQFF
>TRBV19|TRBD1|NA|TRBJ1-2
CASSWERQGASGYTF
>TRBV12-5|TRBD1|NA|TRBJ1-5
CASGIGQGQGQPQHF
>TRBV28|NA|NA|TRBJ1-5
CASSRPHQPQHF
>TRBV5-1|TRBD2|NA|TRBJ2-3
CASSRTSGSADTQYF
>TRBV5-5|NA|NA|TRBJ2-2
CASSARGLTGELFF
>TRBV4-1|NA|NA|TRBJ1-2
CASSQREEVFNGYTF
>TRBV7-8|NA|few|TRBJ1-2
CASSLVGGNYGYTF
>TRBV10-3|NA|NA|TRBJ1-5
CAISESTRGQPQHF
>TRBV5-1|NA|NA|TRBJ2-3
CASSLSFGDTQYF
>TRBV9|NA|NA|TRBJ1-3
CASSVEARVSFSGNTIYF
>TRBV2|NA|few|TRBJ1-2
CASIPGGPELYGYTF
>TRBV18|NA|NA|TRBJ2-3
CASSPGPTTDTQYF
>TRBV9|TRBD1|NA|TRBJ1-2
CASSPQGQGPNYGYTF
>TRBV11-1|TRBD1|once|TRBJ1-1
CASSFPQGGVNTEAFF
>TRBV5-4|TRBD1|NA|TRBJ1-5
CASSSQGGQPQHF
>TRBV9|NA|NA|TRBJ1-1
CASSPPSEAFF
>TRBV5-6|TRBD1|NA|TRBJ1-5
CASSWGPGTENQPQHF
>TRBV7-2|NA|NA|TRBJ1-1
CASSTGGGWFTEAFF
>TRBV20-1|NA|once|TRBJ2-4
CSARTLGIQYF
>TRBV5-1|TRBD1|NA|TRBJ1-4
CASSLGQGDEKLFF
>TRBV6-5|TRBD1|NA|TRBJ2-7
CASSKTGGAANEQYF
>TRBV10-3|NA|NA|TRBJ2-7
CAISERAGLDSYEQYF
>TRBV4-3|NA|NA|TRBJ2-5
CASSQGRRETQYF
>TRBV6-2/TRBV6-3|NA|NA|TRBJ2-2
CASSYSIALNTGELFF
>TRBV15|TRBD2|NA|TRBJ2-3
CATSRGLTGGSSTDTQYF
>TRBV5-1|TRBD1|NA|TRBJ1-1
CASSPPRTGGTEAFF
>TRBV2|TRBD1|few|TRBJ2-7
CASSVQGATYEQYF
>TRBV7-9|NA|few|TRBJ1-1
CASSPRGFTEAFF
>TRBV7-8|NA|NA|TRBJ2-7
CASSLAGTHSYEQYF
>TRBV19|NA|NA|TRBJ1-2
CASSTLGVRGYTF
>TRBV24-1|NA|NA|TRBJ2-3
CATGTAEGTDTQYF
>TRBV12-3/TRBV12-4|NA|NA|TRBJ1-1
CASSDVQGAEAFF
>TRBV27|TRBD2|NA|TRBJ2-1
CASSPGLAAYNEQFF
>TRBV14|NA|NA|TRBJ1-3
CASSQATGWWGNTIYF